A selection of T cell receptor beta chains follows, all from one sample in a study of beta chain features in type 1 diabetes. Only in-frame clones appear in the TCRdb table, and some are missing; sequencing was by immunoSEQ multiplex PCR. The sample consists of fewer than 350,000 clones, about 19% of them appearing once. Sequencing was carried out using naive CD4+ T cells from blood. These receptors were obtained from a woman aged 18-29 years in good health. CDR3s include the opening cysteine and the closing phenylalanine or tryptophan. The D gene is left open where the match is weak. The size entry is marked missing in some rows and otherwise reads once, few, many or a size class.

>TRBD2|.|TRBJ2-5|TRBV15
CATNSGTMRETQYF
TGTGCCACCAACTCCGGGACTATGCGGGAGACCCAGTACTTC
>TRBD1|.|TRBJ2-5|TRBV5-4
CASSFNRGGETQYF
TGTGCCAGCAGCTTCAACAGGGGTGGGGAGACCCAGTACTTC
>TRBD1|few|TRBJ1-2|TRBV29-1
CSDRQGRAYGYTF
TGCAGCGACCGACAGGGACGGGCCTATGGCTACACCTTC
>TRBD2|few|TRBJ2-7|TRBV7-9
CASSSTSGYEQYF
TGTGCCAGCAGCTCGACTAGCGGCTACGAGCAGTACTTC
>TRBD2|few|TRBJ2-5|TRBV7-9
CASSPPGLAGQETQYF
TGTGCCAGCAGCCCCCCGGGACTAGCGGGGCAAGAGACCCAGTACTTC
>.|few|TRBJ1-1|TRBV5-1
CASSFFGGDGTEAFF
TGCGCCAGCAGCTTCTTCGGGGGGGACGGCACTGAAGCTTTCTTT
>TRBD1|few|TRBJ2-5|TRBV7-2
CASSSGTGGGETQYF
TGTGCCAGCAGCTCCGGGACAGGGGGCGGTGAGACCCAGTACTTC
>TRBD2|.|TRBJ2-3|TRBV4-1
CASSQIGLATDTQYF
TGCGCCAGCAGCCAGATCGGACTAGCCACAGATACGCAGTATTTT
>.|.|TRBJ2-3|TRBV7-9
CASSLRAGTIDTQYF
TGTGCCAGCAGCTTGAGGGCGGGGACGATAGATACGCAGTATTTT
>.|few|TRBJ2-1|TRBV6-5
CASSKETYNEQFF
TGTGCCAGCAGTAAGGAGACCTACAATGAGCAGTTCTTC
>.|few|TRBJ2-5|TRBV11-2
CASSGQLMETQYF
TGTGCCAGCTCTGGACAGCTCATGGAGACCCAGTACTTC
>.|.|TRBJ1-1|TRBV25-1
CASSFASGTEAFF
TGTGCCAGCAGTTTTGCTTCGGGGACTGAAGCTTTCTTT
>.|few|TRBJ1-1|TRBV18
CASSLQTNTEAFF
TGTGCCAGCTCACTACAGACAAACACTGAAGCTTTCTTT
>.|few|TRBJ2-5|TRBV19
CASSTQGSGETQYF
TGTGCCAGTAGTACCCAGGGATCCGGAGAGACCCAGTACTTC
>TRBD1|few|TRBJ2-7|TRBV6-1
CASSPRTGGKDEQYF
TGTGCCAGCAGTCCCCGGACAGGGGGCAAAGACGAGCAGTACTTC
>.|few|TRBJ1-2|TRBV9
CASSGGHGYTF
TGTGCCAGCAGCGGAGGGCATGGCTACACCTTC
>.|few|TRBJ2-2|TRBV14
CASSLGWGRATGELFF
TGTGCCAGCAGCCTTGGATGGGGCAGAGCCACCGGGGAGCTGTTTTTT
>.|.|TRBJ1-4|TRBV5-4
CASSLARGNEKLFF
TGTGCCAGCAGCTTGGCCAGGGGAAATGAAAAACTGTTTTTT
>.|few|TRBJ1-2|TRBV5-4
CASSLGYGGDYGYTF
TGTGCCAGCAGCTTGGGATACGGGGGGGACTATGGCTACACCTTC
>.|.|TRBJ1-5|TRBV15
CATSPGRRGVDQPQHF
TGTGCCACCAGCCCCGGTAGGCGGGGGGTAGATCAGCCCCAGCATTTT
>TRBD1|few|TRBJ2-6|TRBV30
CAWSNQGAAGANVLTF
TGTGCCTGGAGTAATCAGGGGGCTGCTGGGGCCAACGTCCTGACTTTC
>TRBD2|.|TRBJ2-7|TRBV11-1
CASSLGLSSYEQYF
TGTGCCAGCAGCCTGGGACTATCCTCCTACGAGCAGTACTTC
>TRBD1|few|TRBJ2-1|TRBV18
CASSALPGGATYEQFF
TGTGCCAGCTCAGCTTTGCCAGGGGGCGCGACATATGAGCAGTTCTTC
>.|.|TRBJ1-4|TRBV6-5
CASARTSTNEKLFF
TGTGCCAGCGCTAGGACATCAACTAATGAAAAACTGTTTTTT
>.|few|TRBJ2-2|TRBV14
CASSPLSNTGELFF
TGTGCCAGCAGCCCCCTTTCGAACACCGGGGAGCTGTTTTTT
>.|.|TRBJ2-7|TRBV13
CASSSWPRGGDSYEQYF
TGTGCCAGCAGCTCGTGGCCGAGAGGCGGAGATTCCTACGAGCAGTACTTC
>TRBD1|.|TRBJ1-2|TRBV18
CASSPTGEAGYTF
TGTGCCAGCTCACCAACAGGGGAGGCTGGCTACACCTTC
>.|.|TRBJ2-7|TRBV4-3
CASSQDQPGEQYF
TGCGCCAGCAGCCAAGATCAACCAGGCGAGCAGTACTTC
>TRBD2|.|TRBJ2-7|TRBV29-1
CSATPAGGSPDEQYF
TGCAGCGCCACTCCTGCGGGGGGATCTCCGGACGAGCAGTACTTC
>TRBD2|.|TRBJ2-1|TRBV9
CASSVGPSGRYNEQFF
TGTGCCAGCAGCGTTGGGCCTAGCGGGAGATACAATGAGCAGTTCTTC
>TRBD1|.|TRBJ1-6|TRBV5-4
CASSRTGQGGNSPLHF
TGTGCCAGCAGCCGGACCGGACAGGGCGGGAATTCACCCCTCCACTTT
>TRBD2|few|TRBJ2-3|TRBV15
CATSRARTSQNTDTQYF
TGTGCCACCAGCAGAGCAAGGACTAGCCAGAACACAGATACGCAGTATTTT
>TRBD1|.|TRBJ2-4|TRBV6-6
CASSEGADIQYF
TGTGCCAGCAGTGAGGGGGCGGACATTCAGTACTTC
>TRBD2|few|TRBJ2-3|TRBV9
CASSVAGSGGSTDTQYF
TGTGCCAGCAGCGTAGCTGGTAGCGGGGGAAGTACAGATACGCAGTATTTT
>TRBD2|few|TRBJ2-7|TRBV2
CASSERAGGRNEQYF
TGTGCCAGCAGTGAAAGGGCGGGAGGACGGAACGAGCAGTACTTC
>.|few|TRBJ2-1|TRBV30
CAWGRGHSAYNEQFF
TGTGCCTGGGGCCGCGGTCATTCCGCCTACAATGAGCAGTTCTTC
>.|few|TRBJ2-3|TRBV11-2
CASSSWGPDTQYF
TGTGCCAGCAGCTCCTGGGGCCCAGATACGCAGTATTTT
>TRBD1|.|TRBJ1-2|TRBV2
CASSPGGNYGYTF
TGTGCCAGCAGTCCAGGGGGTAACTATGGCTACACCTTC
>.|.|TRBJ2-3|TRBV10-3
CAISESVDTQYF
TGTGCCATCAGTGAGTCCGTAGATACGCAGTATTTT
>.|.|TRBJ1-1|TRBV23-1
CASSQDRKNTEAFF
TGCGCCAGCAGCCAGGACAGAAAGAACACTGAAGCTTTCTTT
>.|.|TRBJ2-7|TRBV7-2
CASSLDLPYEQYF
TGTGCCAGCAGCTTAGATCTTCCCTACGAGCAGTACTTC
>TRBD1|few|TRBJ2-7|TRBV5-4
CASSGTGVYEQYF
TGTGCCAGCAGCGGTACAGGGGTCTACGAGCAGTACTTC
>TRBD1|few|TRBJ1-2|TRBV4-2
CASSQGTGVGYTF
TGTGCCAGCAGCCAAGGAACAGGGGTCGGCTACACCTTC
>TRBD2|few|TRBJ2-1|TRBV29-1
CSVGGGRSLYNEQFF
TGCAGCGTTGGGGGGGGGAGGTCTCTTTACAATGAGCAGTTCTTC
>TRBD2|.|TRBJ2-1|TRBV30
CAWSVGTSGSLDEQFF
TGTGCCTGGAGTGTAGGGACTAGCGGGAGCCTGGATGAGCAGTTCTTC
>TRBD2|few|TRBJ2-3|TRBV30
CAWSVKAGVDTQYF
TGTGCCTGGAGTGTCAAAGCGGGGGTTGATACGCAGTATTTT
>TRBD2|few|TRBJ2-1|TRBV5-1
CASSFEASGLYNEQFF
TGCGCCAGCAGCTTCGAAGCTAGCGGGTTATACAATGAGCAGTTCTTC
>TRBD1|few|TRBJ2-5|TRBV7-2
CASSTDRGQETQYF
TGTGCCAGCAGCACGGACAGGGGACAAGAGACCCAGTACTTC
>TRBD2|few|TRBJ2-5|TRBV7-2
CASSFELGLAGKETQYF
TGTGCCAGCAGCTTTGAACTTGGACTAGCGGGGAAAGAGACCCAGTACTTC
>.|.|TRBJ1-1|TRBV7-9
CASNPGVNTEAFF
TGTGCCAGCAATCCGGGGGTGAACACTGAAGCTTTCTTT